This record concerns one T cell receptor beta chain sequence. The data belong to a study of blood T cell repertoires in COVID-19. Whole-study context: Sites in the United States, Italy and Spain provided acute and convalescent COVID-19 samples. T cells, B-cell-depleted T cells, or PBMCs supplied cDNA or gDNA.

Germline V gene sequence: CDR1 MGHRA, CDR2 YSYEKL. J was trimmed by 10 bases and V by 2 bases; bases with no gene match: 10. The CDR3 is made up of 15 amino acids. Original processing notes: Amplification of reference gene primers was used by the study to estimate nucleated cell counts. Clones were read by immunoSEQ multiplex PCR, and TCRdb kept only the in-frame ones, dropping some. V and J calls and clone size are given by that table; D and trimming were obtained from the DNA. The sample lists a few hundred thousand clones, roughly nine tenths occurring once. Sample: peripheral blood. The receptor was isolated from a woman aged 45 to 65 with acute or convalescent COVID-19. The rearrangement links TRBV4-1 to TRBJ1-4, with 7 bases that match TRBD1. The CDR3 DNA reads TGCGCCAGCAGCCAACCAATAGGGGGCGCAGGAAAACTGTTTTTT. This sequence encodes CASSQPIGGAGKLFF.